This TCR beta chain appears in the sequencing data of a study of cytomegalovirus exposure and HLA in healthy donors. From germline, CDR1 is LNHDA and CDR2 SQIVND (reference sequence). Germline trimming cut 3 bases from V and 5 bases from J; bases unmatched to any gene: 9. The CDR3 is 16 residues long. A multiplex PCR was run with 60 Vbeta primers and 13 Jbeta primers. Measured with immunoSEQ multiplex PCR; TCRdb has only the in-frame clones, and not every one. The table includes some 180,000 clones, roughly 78% detected once. The clonotype originates from a woman under 40 in good health and CMV-seronegative. V gene TRBV19 combines with J gene TRBJ2-5; TRBD1 matches 10 bases. The sequenced material came from PBMCs. The CDR3 loop reads CASSIETGGLGETQYF. The CDR3 nucleotides read TGTGCCAGTAGTATCGAGACAGGGGGCCTTGGGGAGACCCAGTACTTC.